This TCR beta chain was identified in a study of T-cell memory formation after mild COVID-19. Across the whole study: Largely, TCR clusters stayed within a single donor.

Details on this clonotype: Its target is unknown.

Germline V lookup: CDR1 MNHEY, CDR2 SMNVEV (reference sequence). CDR3 length: 14 amino acids. V lost 0 bases and J 5 bases, leaving 10 bases between the germline ends. Constant-segment primers and 5'RACE yielded cDNA libraries for TCR alpha and TCR beta, each carrying sample barcodes and UMIs. In TCRdb, the 5' RACE reads were re-called with MiXCR into one record per CDR3 protein. The sample includes fewer than 350,000 distinct CDR3 sequences, roughly an eighth of them seen just once. Study results and limitations: Pre-infection memory showed some responding clones, and this suggested that cross-reactive memory joined.

The sequencing input was PBMCs or a T cell subset sorted from them (not recorded which). The rearrangement uses TRBV27 and TRBJ1-1, with unresolved D. The receptor was derived from a man between 18 and 35 years old who had mild COVID-19 (a few samples of this study predate the infection). Cell type and time point are not known. The CDR3 DNA reads as TGTGCCAGCAGTTTATCCGGGTTTGATACTGAAGCTTTCTTT. Protein sequence: CASSLSGFDTEAFF.